This TCR beta chain originates from a study of T cells in Graves' hyperthyroidism and ophthalmopathy. The CDR3 is made up of 15 amino acids. Trimming took 3 bases from V and 8 from J; bases not matched to a gene: 8. Germline lookup yields CDR1 LNHDA and CDR2 SQIVND (reference sequence). Amplification yielded TCR beta CDR3 regions, with RNA transcripts as the source. With the HTBI primer set, the TCR CDR3 went through a first round of RT-PCR. TCRdb re-derived calls from the multiplex PCR reads in MiXCR, one entry per CDR3 protein. Altogether about 360,000 distinct CDR3 sequences are present, 15% to 17% being singletons, with the ten largest covering 25% to 35%. The study left out patients who had uncontrolled infection, other autoimmune disease, pregnancy or lactation.

Sequenced sample: blood. The chain has TRBV19 and TRBJ2-1; the match to TRBD2 covers 9 bases. The source is a woman aged 18-30 years with Graves' hyperthyroidism that later progressed to Graves' ophthalmopathy. CDR3 region: CASSIVAGVYHEQFF. CDR3 in DNA: TGTGCCAGTAGTATCGTAGCGGGAGTGTACCATGAGCAGTTCTTC.